This TCR beta chain was recovered during a study of T cell responses to AZD1222 COVID-19 vaccine. Comments on this clone: Its specificity is not known.

Assay: immunoSEQ multiplex PCR; the TCRdb copy retains only in-frame clones and omits some. The profile covers tens of thousands of clones, with about 81% appearing a single time and 25% to 30% taken by the ten largest. The germline gives CDR1 MNHEY, CDR2 SVGAGI. The V gene lost 5 bases and the J gene lost 6 bases, with 11 bases spanning the gap. The CDR3 is 14 amino acids. The study, taken as a whole, reports: There were mostly white British donors and more females than males, and clonal diversity was possibly underestimated.

Sequencing was performed on peripheral blood, taken on day 0 of AZD1222 vaccination. This TCR came from an adult in good health. The chain combines TRBV6-5 with TRBJ1-6; TRBD1 might be the D (5 bases). The CDR3 region is CASSNWQGNSPLHF. The CDR3 DNA follows: TGTGCCAGCAGTAATTGGCAGGGTAATTCACCCCTCCACTTT.